This TCR beta chain was captured by sequencing in a study of shared T cell receptors in the human thymus. The sample holds a few counts of this clone. Produced via immunoSEQ multiplex PCR; TCRdb's table is partial and in-frame only. The sample contains roughly 700,000 clones, 85% to 90% of which appear only once. In germline, CDR1 is MNHNY, CDR2 SVGAGI (reference sequence). V trimming: 5 bases; J trimming: 5 bases; junction bases outside the gene matches: 12. There are 15 residues in the CDR3. This same sample was also taken into another study, of human thymus T cells. That paper states: Serving as donors were healthy Finnish infants, each of whom was having open corrective surgery for congenital heart defects. Obtained as resections during corrective heart surgery, the thymus tissue was then studied. Thymic and blood repertoires seemed to favor certain V and J genes. Related research described strongly overlapping thymic repertoires in unrelated people.

The chain employs TRBV6-6 and TRBJ2-7, with 7 bases aligning to TRBD2. This sequence originates from a boy under two years old with a congenital heart defect. Input material: thymocytes. CDR3 sequence reads: CASSLSLERENEQYF. The DNA of the CDR3 is TGTGCCAGCAGTCTATCTCTAGAGCGGGAAAACGAGCAGTACTTC.